What follows are 18 T cell receptor beta chains derived from one specimen sequenced in a study of T-cell memory formation after mild COVID-19. TCRdb re-derived calls from the 5' RACE reads in MiXCR, one entry per CDR3 protein. The profile covers hundreds of thousands of distinct CDR3 sequences, with about 13% appearing a single time and 20% to 25% taken by the ten largest. Material: PBMCs or a T cell subset sorted from them (not recorded which). The receptors derive from a man aged 18 to 30 who had mild COVID-19 (a few samples of this study predate the infection). Cell type and time point are not known.

This clonotype was seen a handful of times. This chain links TRBV20-1 with TRBJ2-7; 7 positions match TRBD1. J was trimmed by 6 bases and V by 3 bases; bases with no gene match: 14. This CDR3 has 15 residues. The germline gives CDR1 DFQATT, CDR2 SNEGSKA (reference sequence). DNA of the CDR3: TGCAGTGCTAGGGGCCACAGGGGTCCACGGGGCGAGCAGTACTTC. Translation: CSARGHRGPRGEQYF.

The chain is built from TRBV4-1 and TRBJ2-1; D not certain. Germline lookup yields CDR1 MGHRA and CDR2 YSYEKL. The CDR3 sequence is 16 residues long. The germline V and J ends were trimmed by 0 bases and 1 base, with 10 bases remaining between them. CDR3: CASSQDVQRSYNEQFF. The CDR3 region has the DNA TGCGCCAGCAGCCAAGATGTACAGAGATCCTACAATGAGCAGTTCTTC.

The table lists this clonotype with a few counts. The V gene is TRBV14, the J gene TRBJ2-2; D unclear. This CDR3 has 13 residues. V dropped 3 bases and J dropped 5 bases, with 7 bases sitting between them. CDR1 and CDR2 from the germline V gene are SGHDN and FVKESK. CDR3 DNA sequence: TGTGCCAGCAGCCAGGTTTTGACCGGGGAGCTGTTTTTT. It is translated as CASSQVLTGELFF. The complete variable domain, with remaining parts taken from reference TRBV14 and TRBJ2-2, reads EAGVTQFPSHSVIEKGQTVTLRCDPISGHDNLYWYRRVMGKEIKFLLHFVKESKQDESGMPNNRFLAERTGGTYSTLKVQPAELEDSGVYFCASSQVLTGELFFGEGSRLTVL.

This clonotype occurred once. The chain uses TRBV28 and TRBJ1-5; no definite D call. Germline CDR1 MDHEN, CDR2 SYDVKM. V shed 2 bases and J shed 6 bases, with 5 bases lying between them. CDR3 length: 12 residues. This chain's CDR3 is CASSLRAQPQHF. CDR3 coding DNA: TGTGCCAGCAGTTTAAGGGCTCAGCCCCAGCATTTT. The full variable domain, completed using reference TRBV28 and TRBJ1-5, is DVKVTQSSRYLVKRTGEKVFLECVQDMDHENMFWYRQDPGLGLRLIYFSYDVKMKEKGDIPEGYSVSREKKERFSLILESASTNQTSMYLCASSLRAQPQHFGDGTRLSIL.

In its sample, this clonotype was seen a few times. The rearrangement links TRBV6-6 to TRBJ2-1; D uncertain. The length of the CDR3 is 13 residues. Between the trimmed V and J ends, which lost 0 bases and 7 bases, there was a span of 7 bases. Germline loops: CDR1 MNHNY, CDR2 SVGAGI (reference sequence). The CDR3: CASSYSWRNEQFF. The CDR3 bases are TGTGCCAGCAGTTACTCGTGGAGAAATGAGCAGTTCTTC.

V usage is TRBV6-2 or TRBV6-3 and J usage is TRBJ2-5; no definite D call. This CDR3 region has 13 residues. V gave up 4 bases and J gave up 4 bases, with 10 bases separating them. CDR1 MNHEY and CDR2 SVGEGT come from the germline V gene. Here the CDR3 DNA reads TGTGCCAGCAGTTTAATCGGCTCAGAGACCCAGTACTTC. Its translation is CASSLIGSETQYF.

Only a few counts were recorded for this clonotype. The V and J genes are TRBV6-5 and TRBJ1-1, with a weak D call TRBD1 (5 bases). Trimming left V 1 base short and J 0 bases short, with 15 bases between. Germline V gene lookup returns CDR1 MNHEY and CDR2 SVGAGI. CDR3 length: 17 residues. Written as DNA, the CDR3 is TGTGCCAGCAGTTACTTGGGCAGGGCCATTATGAACACTGAAGCTTTCTTT. As protein: CASSYLGRAIMNTEAFF.

This chain links TRBV7-2 with TRBJ2-1; D is ambiguous. The ends were cut back, 2 bases at V and 13 bases at J, with 21 bases in the middle. The CDR3 sequence is 15 residues long. Germline loops: CDR1 SGHTA, CDR2 FQGNSA. The CDR3 protein is CASSLSAADVGTQFF. In DNA form, the CDR3 reads TGTGCCAGCAGCTTATCTGCGGCGGACGTGGGAACTCAGTTCTTC.

This clonotype has more than one count but fewer than ten. V and J are TRBV5-1 and TRBJ2-1; weak D call: TRBD2 (6 bases). V dropped 6 bases and J dropped 7 bases, with 23 bases sitting between them. In germline, CDR1 is SGHRS, CDR2 YFSETQ. CDR3 length: 16 amino acids. The chain's CDR3 is CASNPRGSGGVNEQFF. DNA for the CDR3: TGCGCCAGCAACCCTCGCGGCAGTGGCGGGGTTAATGAGCAGTTCTTC.

This clonotype was observed a few times. The chain recombines TRBV5-1 with TRBJ2-3; the match to TRBD1 covers 7 bases. The CDR3 covers 13 residues. The V gene's germline CDR1 is SGHRS and CDR2 YFSETQ. The V segment lost 9 bases and the J segment 5 bases; nucleotides outside the gene matches: 9. As DNA, the CDR3 is TGCGCCACCTACTTATACAGGGGAGATACGCAGTATTTT. This gives the protein CATYLYRGDTQYF.

The CDR3 reads CASSVFEGAFF. CDR3 coding DNA: TGTGCCAGCAGCGTTTTTGAGGGTGCTTTCTTT. The V and J genes are TRBV7-9 and TRBJ1-1; D call uncertain. Germline lookup yields CDR1 SEHNR and CDR2 FQNEAQ (reference sequence). Trimming cost V 5 bases and J 11 bases, with 12 bases left between them. The CDR3 extends over 11 amino acids.

The V gene is TRBV3-1, the J gene TRBJ1-3; D is ambiguous. The germline CDR1 and CDR2 sequences are LGHDT and YNNKEL (reference sequence). Trimming took 1 base from V and 2 from J, leaving 9 bases between them. The CDR3 length is 15 residues. CDR3 residues: CASSQGVGTGNTIYF. As DNA, the CDR3 is TGTGCCAGCAGCCAAGGTGTTGGGACTGGAAACACCATATATTTT.

J is TRBJ2-7 and V is TRBV7-9; tentatively, D is TRBD2 (6 bases). V dropped 7 bases and J dropped 2 bases, with 18 bases sitting between them. Germline V gives CDR1 SEHNR, CDR2 FQNEAQ (reference sequence). This CDR3 has 15 residues. The CDR3 bases are TGTGCCAGCACCAAGGCGGAGGGATGGGCCTACGAGCAGTACTTC. Translated: CASTKAEGWAYEQYF.

V gene TRBV18 combines with J gene TRBJ2-7; a possible D gene is TRBD1 (5 bases). The CDR3 length is 13 residues. Germline assignment: CDR1 KGHSH and CDR2 LQKENI. V was pared by 3 bases and J by 6 bases, with 12 bases between. The CDR3 DNA reads TGTGCCAGCTCACCCGACAGCGCGATCGAGCAGTACTTC. It translates to CASSPDSAIEQYF. The full variable domain, rest sourced from reference TRBV18 and TRBJ2-7, is NAGVMQNPRHLVRRRGQEARLRCSPMKGHSHVYWYRQLPEEGLKFMVYLQKENIIDESGMPKERFSAEFPKEGPSILRIQQVVRGDSAAYFCASSPDSAIEQYFGPGTRLTVT.

This clonotype came up a few times. The chain couples TRBV5-1 to TRBJ2-5, with D possibly TRBD1 on 5 matching bases. The germline gives CDR1 SGHRS, CDR2 YFSETQ. CDR3 length equals 15 residues. With 0 bases removed from V and 5 bases from J, the gap between germline ends came to 14 bases. In nucleotides, the CDR3 is TGCGCCAGCAGCTTGGGGGCAGGGCGGCTGGAGACCCAGTACTTC. Its protein is CASSLGAGRLETQYF.

This clonotype was seen repeatedly, ten times or more. V and J are TRBV11-2 and TRBJ2-7; 7 positions match TRBD1. The germline CDR1 and CDR2 sequences are SGHAT and FQNNGV. The CDR3 totals 15 residues. Trimming took 1 base from V and 2 from J; bases not matched to a gene: 5. CDR3 in DNA: TGTGCCAGCAGCTTAGGCTCAGGGACAGCCTACGAGCAGTACGTC. Translation gives CASSLGSGTAYEQYV.

V and J are TRBV7-2 and TRBJ2-5, with TRBD1 as a possible D gene (5 bases). V shed 6 bases and J shed 5 bases, with 13 bases lying between them. The CDR3 covers 13 residues. Germline V gene lookup returns CDR1 SGHTA and CDR2 FQGNSA. The CDR3 nucleotides are TGTGCCAGCAGTACTACAGGCTTGGAGACCCAGTACTTC. Protein: CASSTTGLETQYF.

This clonotype has ten or more counts. The chain links TRBV20-1 to TRBJ2-5, with 7 bases that match TRBD2. This CDR3 contains 13 residues. V lost 5 bases and J lost 4; bases outside the gene matches: 7. Per germline, CDR1 DFQATT and CDR2 SNEGSKA (reference sequence). In DNA, the CDR3 is TGCAGTGCTCCCCGGGGGGATCCAGAGACCCAGTACTTC. Its protein product is CSAPRGDPETQYF.